This paragraph covers one TCR beta chain sequence. The CDR3 loop spans 15 amino acids. The V gene lost 6 bases and the J gene lost 11 bases, with 22 bases spanning the gap. These data are taken from a study of blood T cells in healthy people across ages. PCR was performed a second time for 7 to 11 cycles using a sample-barcoded 5' primer and a J-beta primer mix. TCRdb processed the 5' RACE reads anew with MiXCR; each CDR3 protein has one entry. This repertoire shows 780,000 or so distinct CDR3 sequences, around 25% found once; its top ten account for under 4.5%. Another study also made use of these data, one on T cells of mothers and their children. As that study records: No T cell clones of persistent microchimeric origin were detected.

The chain recombines TRBV12-3 or TRBV12-4 with TRBJ1-4, with D possibly being TRBD1 (5 bases). Sequenced: blood. The sequence was collected from a boy aged 5-17 years in good health. As DNA, the CDR3 is TGTGCCAGCAGGGACATGGCCCTGGTAGGGATGAAACTGTTTTTT. Translating gives CASRDMALVGMKLFF.